The sequence of this T cell receptor beta chain was determined in a study of human T cells and chemical hapten exposure. Time point: patch test 3, about 24 weeks after DPC sensitization. The sample's treatment: therapeutic diphenylcyclopropenone sensitization with weekly scalp DPC. MiXCR was run by TCRdb on the RACE reads, yielding one entry per CDR3 protein. This sample has some 96,000 distinct CDR3 sequences, with 27% found just once. Study results and limitations: Sensitizing with DPC caused no change in TCRs above 1 in 1000 frequency. In comparison with controls, expanded TCRs gave rise to a significantly larger number of large CDR3 similarity clusters.

This clonotype has just a few counts. Its cognate antigen is unknown. Sequencing used whole blood, obtained in connection with sensitization to the hapten diphenylcyclopropenone (DPC). This TCR came from a middle-aged man with alopecia areata. Some clones in this sample may be carry-over from other donors' samples.

This CDR3 is CASSSYGPSYEQYF. CDR3 DNA sequence: TGCGCCAGCAGCTCATATGGCCCCTCCTACGAGCAGTACTTC. This chain joins TRBV5-1 and TRBJ2-7; D is ambiguous. V was clipped by 3 bases and J by 0 bases, with 10 bases between them. CDR3 length equals 14 residues. Germline loops: CDR1 SGHRS, CDR2 YFSETQ.